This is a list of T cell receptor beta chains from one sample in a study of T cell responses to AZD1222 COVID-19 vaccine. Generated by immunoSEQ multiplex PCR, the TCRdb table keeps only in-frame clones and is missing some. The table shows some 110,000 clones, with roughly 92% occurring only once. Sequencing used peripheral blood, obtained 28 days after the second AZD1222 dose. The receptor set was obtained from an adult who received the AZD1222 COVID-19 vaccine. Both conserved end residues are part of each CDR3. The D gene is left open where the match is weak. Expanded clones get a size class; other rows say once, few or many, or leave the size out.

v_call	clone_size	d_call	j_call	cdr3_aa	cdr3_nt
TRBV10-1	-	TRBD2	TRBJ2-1	CASQREGYNEQFF	TGCGCCAGCCAGCGGGAGGGATACAATGAGCAGTTCTTC
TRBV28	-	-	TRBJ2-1	CASSLIERYNEQFF	TGTGCCAGCAGTTTAATCGAGCGGTACAATGAGCAGTTCTTC
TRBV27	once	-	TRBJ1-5	CASSLYHSNQPQHF	TGTGCCAGCAGCCTATACCATAGCAATCAGCCCCAGCATTTT
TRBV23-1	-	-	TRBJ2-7	CASSIRRRSSYEQYF	TGCGCCAGCAGTATAAGACGTAGGAGCTCCTACGAGCAGTACTTC
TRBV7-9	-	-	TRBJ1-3	CASSLTGAGNTIYF	TGTGCCAGCAGCTTGACAGGTGCTGGAAACACCATATATTTT
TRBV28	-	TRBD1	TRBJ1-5	CASRDRGSNQPQHF	TGTGCTTCTCGGGACAGGGGATCCAATCAGCCCCAGCATTTT
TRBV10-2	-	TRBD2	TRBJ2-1	CASYPSGPSIEQFF	TGCGCCAGCTATCCTAGCGGCCCCTCAATTGAGCAGTTCTTC
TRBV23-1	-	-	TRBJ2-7	CASSQEPKCSKGNSYEQYF	TGCGCCAGCAGTCAAGAGCCCAAATGTTCGAAGGGGAACTCCTACGAGCAGTACTTC
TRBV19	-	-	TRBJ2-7	CASSLQLVKTLEQYF	TGTGCCAGTAGTTTACAGCTAGTGAAAACACTCGAGCAGTACTTC
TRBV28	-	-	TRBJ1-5	CASIVARGGRNQPQHF	TGTGCCAGCATTGTGGCCAGGGGAGGCCGCAATCAGCCCCAGCATTTT
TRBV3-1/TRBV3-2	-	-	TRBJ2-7	CASSQDISGSYEQYF	TGTGCCAGCAGCCAAGATATCAGCGGGTCCTACGAGCAGTACTTC
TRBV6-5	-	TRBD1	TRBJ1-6	CATHRDRGNSPLHF	TGTGCCACACACCGGGACAGGGGTAATTCACCCCTCCACTTT
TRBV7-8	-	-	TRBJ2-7	CASTLADEQYF	TGTGCCAGCACTTTGGCTGACGAGCAGTACTTC
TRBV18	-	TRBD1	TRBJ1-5	CASSPSRDRGNQPQHF	TGTGCCAGCTCACCAAGCCGGGACAGGGGCAATCAGCCCCAGCATTTT
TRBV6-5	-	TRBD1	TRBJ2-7	CASSRDRAVYEQYF	TGTGCCAGCAGCAGGGACAGGGCTGTCTACGAGCAGTACTTC
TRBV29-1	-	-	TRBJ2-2	CSAGRGGAGGPGELFF	TGCAGCGCCGGGCGGGGGGGGGCAGGGGGCCCCGGGGAGCTGTTTTTT
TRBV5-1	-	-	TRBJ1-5	CASSWRPLEPQHF	TGCGCCAGCAGCTGGCGGCCCCTAGAGCCCCAGCATTTT
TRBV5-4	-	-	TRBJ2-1	CASSETSSNEQFF	TGTGCCAGCAGCGAAACTAGCAGCAATGAGCAGTTCTTC
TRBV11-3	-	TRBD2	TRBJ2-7	CASSLEGNTSGGPGYEQYF	TGTGCCAGCAGCTTAGAGGGGAATACTAGCGGGGGACCGGGGTACGAGCAGTACTTC
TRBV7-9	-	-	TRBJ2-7	CASISPGGGDEQYF	TGTGCCAGCATCTCACCCGGTGGGGGAGATGAGCAGTACTTC
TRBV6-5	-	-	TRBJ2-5	CASSYSDRANQETQYF	TGTGCCAGCAGTTACTCCGACCGGGCCAACCAAGAGACCCAGTACTTC
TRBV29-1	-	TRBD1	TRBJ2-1	CSVEGGTGSVEQFF	TGCAGCGTTGAAGGGGGGACAGGGTCAGTTGAGCAGTTCTTC
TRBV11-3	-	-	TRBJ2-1	CASSSLSGGTYNEQFF	TGTGCCAGCAGCTCCCTTTCGGGCGGAACCTACAATGAGCAGTTCTTC
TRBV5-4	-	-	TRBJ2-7	CASSLTGVAYEQYF	TGTGCCAGCAGCTTGACGGGGGTCGCCTACGAGCAGTACTTC
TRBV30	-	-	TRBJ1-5	CAWSARDGQPQHF	TGTGCCTGGAGCGCCAGGGACGGTCAGCCCCAGCATTTT
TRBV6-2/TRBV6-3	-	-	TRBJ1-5	CASSYQDQPQHF	TGTGCCAGCAGTTATCAAGATCAGCCCCAGCATTTT
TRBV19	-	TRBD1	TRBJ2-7	CASSLTWTGISYEQYF	TGTGCCAGTAGTCTAACGTGGACAGGGATCTCCTACGAGCAGTACTTC
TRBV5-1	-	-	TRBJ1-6	CASSLGAGDSPLHF	TGCGCCAGCAGCTTGGGGGCGGGAGATTCACCCCTCCACTTT
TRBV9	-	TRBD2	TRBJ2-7	CASSVGPSGPYEQYF	TGTGCCAGCAGCGTAGGCCCTAGCGGGCCCTACGAGCAGTACTTC
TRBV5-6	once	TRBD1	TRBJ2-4	CASSIGQGLHIQYF	TGTGCCAGCAGCATAGGACAGGGTCTACACATTCAGTACTTC
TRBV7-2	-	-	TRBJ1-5	CASSQVEGDQPQHF	TGTGCCAGCAGTCAGGTGGAGGGGGATCAGCCCCAGCATTTT
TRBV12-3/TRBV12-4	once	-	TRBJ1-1	CASSFSLTEAFF	TGTGCCAGCAGTTTTTCATTGACTGAAGCTTTCTTT
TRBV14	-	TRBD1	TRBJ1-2	CASSPRTGDGYTF	TGTGCCAGCAGCCCAAGGACAGGGGATGGCTACACCTTC
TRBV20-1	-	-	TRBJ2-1	CSASAGPSSNEQFF	TGCAGTGCTAGTGCGGGACCTTCCTCTAATGAGCAGTTCTTC
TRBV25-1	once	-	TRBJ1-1	CASSENWGADTEAFF	TGTGCCAGCAGTGAAAATTGGGGGGCGGATACTGAAGCTTTCTTT
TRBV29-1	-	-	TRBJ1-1	CSVVGLPWDTEAFF	TGCAGCGTTGTGGGGTTGCCTTGGGACACTGAAGCTTTCTTT
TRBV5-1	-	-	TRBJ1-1	CASALRTVGGQNTEAFF	TGCGCCAGCGCCCTTCGGACGGTAGGGGGACAGAACACTGAAGCTTTCTTT
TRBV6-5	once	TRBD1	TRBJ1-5	CASSPRDRVNQPQHF	TGTGCCAGCAGCCCCCGGGACAGGGTTAATCAGCCCCAGCATTTT
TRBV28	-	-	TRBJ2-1	CASRGRHYNEQFF	TGTGCCAGCAGGGGGCGGCACTACAATGAGCAGTTCTTC
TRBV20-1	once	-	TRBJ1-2	CSARREGGYTF	TGCAGTGCTAGAAGGGAGGGCGGCTACACCTTC
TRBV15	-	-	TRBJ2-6	CATSRDRGSGANVLTF	TGTGCCACCAGCAGAGATCGAGGGTCTGGGGCCAACGTCCTGACTTTC
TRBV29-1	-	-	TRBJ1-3	CSHGDTGSGNTIYF	TGCAGTCATGGGGACACCGGCTCTGGAAACACCATATATTTT
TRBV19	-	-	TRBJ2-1	CASSWGASEQFF	TGTGCCAGTAGTTGGGGGGCGAGTGAGCAGTTCTTC
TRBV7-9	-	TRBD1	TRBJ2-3	CASSLGWQGGTDTQYF	TGTGCCAGCAGCTTAGGGTGGCAGGGGGGCACAGATACGCAGTATTTT
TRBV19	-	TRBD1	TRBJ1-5	CASSTPERGHQPQHF	TGTGCCAGTAGTACCCCCGAAAGGGGGCATCAGCCCCAGCATTTT
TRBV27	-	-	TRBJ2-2	CASSLASVLTGELFF	TGTGCCAGCAGTTTGGCTAGCGTACTCACCGGGGAGCTGTTTTTT
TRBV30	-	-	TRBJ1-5	CAWSVGITVNQPQHF	TGTGCCTGGAGTGTAGGTATAACGGTAAATCAGCCCCAGCATTTT
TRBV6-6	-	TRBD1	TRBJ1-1	CASSNDGQANTEAFF	TGTGCCAGCAGTAATGATGGACAGGCTAACACTGAAGCTTTCTTT
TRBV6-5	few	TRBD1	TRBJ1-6	CASSYRTGGDSPLHF	TGTGCCAGCAGTTACAGGACAGGGGGCGATTCACCCCTCCACTTT
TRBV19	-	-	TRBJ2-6	CASSIPGLVSGANVLTF	TGTGCCAGTAGTATCCCTGGGCTAGTCTCTGGGGCCAACGTCCTGACTTTC
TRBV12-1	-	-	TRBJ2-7	CASSYRGRRAYEQYF	TGTGCCAGCAGTTACAGGGGGCGGAGGGCCTACGAGCAGTACTTC
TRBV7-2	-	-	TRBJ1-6	CASSLRESSYNSPLHF	TGTGCCAGCAGCTTAAGGGAGAGCTCCTATAATTCACCCCTCCACTTT
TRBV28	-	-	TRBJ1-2	CASSSSGRGYGYTF	TGTGCCAGCAGTTCCTCGGGGCGGGGTTATGGCTACACCTTC
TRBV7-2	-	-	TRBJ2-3	CASSLAPSGTQYF	TGTGCCAGCAGCTTAGCCCCCTCGGGTACGCAGTATTTT
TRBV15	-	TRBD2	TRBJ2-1	CATRRSGNRKNEQFF	TGTGCCACCAGGAGGAGCGGGAATCGGAAGAATGAGCAGTTCTTC
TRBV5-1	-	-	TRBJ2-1	CASSLLTEDNEQFF	TGCGCCAGCAGCTTGTTAACTGAGGACAATGAGCAGTTCTTC